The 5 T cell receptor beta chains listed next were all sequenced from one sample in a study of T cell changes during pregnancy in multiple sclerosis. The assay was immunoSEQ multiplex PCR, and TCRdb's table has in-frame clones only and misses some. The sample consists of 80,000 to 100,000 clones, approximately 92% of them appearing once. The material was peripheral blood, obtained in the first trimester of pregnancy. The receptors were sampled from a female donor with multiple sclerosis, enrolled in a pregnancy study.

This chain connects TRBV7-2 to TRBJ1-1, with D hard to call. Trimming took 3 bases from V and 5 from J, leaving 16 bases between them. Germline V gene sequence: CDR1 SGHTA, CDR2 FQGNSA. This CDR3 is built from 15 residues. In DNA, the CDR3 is TGTGCCAGCAGCTTGGCCGGGAGCCGGAGGACTGAAGCTTTCTTT. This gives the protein CASSLAGSRRTEAFF.

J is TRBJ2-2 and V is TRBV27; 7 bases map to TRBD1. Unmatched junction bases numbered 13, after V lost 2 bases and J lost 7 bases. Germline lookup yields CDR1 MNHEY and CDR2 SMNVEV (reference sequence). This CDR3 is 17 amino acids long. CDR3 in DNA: TGTGCCAGCAGTTTAGCACAGGGGTCGAAAAAGGGCGGGGAGCTGTTTTTT. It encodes CASSLAQGSKKGGELFF.

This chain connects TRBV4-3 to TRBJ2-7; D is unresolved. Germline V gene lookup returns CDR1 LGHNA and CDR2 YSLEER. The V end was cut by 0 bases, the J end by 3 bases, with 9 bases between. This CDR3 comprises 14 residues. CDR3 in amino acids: CASSQDHPNYEQYF. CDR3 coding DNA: TGCGCCAGCAGCCAAGATCACCCTAACTACGAGCAGTACTTC.

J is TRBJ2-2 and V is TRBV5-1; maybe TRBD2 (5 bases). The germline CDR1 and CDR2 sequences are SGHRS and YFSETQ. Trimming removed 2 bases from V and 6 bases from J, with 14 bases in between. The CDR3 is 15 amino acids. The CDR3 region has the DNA TGCGCCAGCAGCTTCCGCGCGGGTCGGGCCGGGGAGCTGTTTTTT. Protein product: CASSFRAGRAGELFF.

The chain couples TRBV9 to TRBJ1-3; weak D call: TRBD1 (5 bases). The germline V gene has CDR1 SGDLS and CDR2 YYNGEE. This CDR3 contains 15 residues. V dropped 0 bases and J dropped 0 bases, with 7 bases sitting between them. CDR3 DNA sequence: TGTGCCAGCAGCGTAGGACAGCACTCTGGAAACACCATATATTTT. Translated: CASSVGQHSGNTIYF.